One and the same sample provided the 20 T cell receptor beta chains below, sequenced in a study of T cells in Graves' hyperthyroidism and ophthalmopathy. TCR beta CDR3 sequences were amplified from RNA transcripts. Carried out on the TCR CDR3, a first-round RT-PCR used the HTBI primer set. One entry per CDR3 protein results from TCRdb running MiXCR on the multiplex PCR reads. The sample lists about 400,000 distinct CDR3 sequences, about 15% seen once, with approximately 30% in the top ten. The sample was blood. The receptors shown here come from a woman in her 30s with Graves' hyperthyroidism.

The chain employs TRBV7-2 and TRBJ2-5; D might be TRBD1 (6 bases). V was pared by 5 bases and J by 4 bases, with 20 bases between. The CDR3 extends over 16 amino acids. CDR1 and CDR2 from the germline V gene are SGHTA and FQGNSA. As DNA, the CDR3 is TGTGCCAGCAGCCGAACAGGGATCCCCAACAGAGAGACCCAGTACTTC. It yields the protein CASSRTGIPNRETQYF.

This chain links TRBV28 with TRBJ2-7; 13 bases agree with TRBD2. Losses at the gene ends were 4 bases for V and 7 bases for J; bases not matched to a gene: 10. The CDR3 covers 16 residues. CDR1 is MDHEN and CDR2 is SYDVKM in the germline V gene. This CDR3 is CASSSPGLAGVGEQYF. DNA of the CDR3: TGTGCCAGCAGTTCCCCCGGACTAGCGGGAGTGGGGGAGCAGTACTTC. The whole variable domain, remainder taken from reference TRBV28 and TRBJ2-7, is DVKVTQSSRYLVKRTGEKVFLECVQDMDHENMFWYRQDPGLGLRLIYFSYDVKMKEKGDIPEGYSVSREKKERFSLILESASTNQTSMYLCASSSPGLAGVGEQYFGPGTRLTVT.

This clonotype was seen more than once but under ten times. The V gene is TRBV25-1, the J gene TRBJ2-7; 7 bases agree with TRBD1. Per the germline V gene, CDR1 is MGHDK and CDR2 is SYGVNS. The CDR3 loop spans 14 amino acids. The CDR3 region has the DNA TGTGCTCCTCCGGACAGGACCCACTACTACGAGCAGTACTTC. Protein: CAPPDRTHYYEQYF.

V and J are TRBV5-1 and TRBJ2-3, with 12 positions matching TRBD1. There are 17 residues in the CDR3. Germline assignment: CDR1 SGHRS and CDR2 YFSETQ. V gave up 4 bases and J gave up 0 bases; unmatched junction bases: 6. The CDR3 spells CASSPRGQGASTDTQYF. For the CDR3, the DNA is TGCGCCAGCAGCCCCCGGGGACAGGGGGCTAGCACAGATACGCAGTATTTT.

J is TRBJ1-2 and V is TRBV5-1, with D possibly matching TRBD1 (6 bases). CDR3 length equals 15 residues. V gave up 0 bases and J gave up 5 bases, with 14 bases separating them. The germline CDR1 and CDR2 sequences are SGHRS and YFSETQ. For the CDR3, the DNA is TGCGCCAGCAGCTTGGGGGGGCCTCTACTTTATGGCTACACCTTC. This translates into CASSLGGPLLYGYTF.

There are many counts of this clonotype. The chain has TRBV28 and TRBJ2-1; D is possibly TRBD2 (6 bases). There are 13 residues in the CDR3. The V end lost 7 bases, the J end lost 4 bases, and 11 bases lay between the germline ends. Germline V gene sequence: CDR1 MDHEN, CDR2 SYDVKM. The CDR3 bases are TGTGCCAGCATGCTGGAGGGGTACAATGAGCAGTTCTTC. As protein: CASMLEGYNEQFF.

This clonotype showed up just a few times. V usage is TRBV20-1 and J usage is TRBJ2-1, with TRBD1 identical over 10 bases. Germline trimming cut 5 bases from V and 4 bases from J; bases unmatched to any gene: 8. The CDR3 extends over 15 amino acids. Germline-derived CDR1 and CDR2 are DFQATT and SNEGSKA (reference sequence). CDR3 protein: CSAGTGALVYNEQFF. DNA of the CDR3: TGCAGTGCTGGGACAGGGGCTCTCGTTTACAATGAGCAGTTCTTC.

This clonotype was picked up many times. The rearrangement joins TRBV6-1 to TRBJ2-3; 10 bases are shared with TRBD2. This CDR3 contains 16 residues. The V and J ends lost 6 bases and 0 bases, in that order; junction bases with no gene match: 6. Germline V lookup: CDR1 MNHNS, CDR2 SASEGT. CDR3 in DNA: TGTGCCAGCAGCGGACGGACTAGCGGTAGCACAGATACGCAGTATTTT. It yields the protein CASSGRTSGSTDTQYF.

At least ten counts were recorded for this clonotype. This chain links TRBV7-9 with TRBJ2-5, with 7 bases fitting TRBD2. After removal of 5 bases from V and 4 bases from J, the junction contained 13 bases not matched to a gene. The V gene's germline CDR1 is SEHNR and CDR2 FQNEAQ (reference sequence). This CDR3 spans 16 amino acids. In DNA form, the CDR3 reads TGTGCCAGCAGCCAGACCCGGGCGGGAGTAGGAGAGACCCAGTACTTC. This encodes CASSQTRAGVGETQYF.

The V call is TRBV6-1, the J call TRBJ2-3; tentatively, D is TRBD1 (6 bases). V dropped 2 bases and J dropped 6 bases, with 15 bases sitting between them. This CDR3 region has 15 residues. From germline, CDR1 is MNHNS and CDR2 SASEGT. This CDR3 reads CASSENRVSMDTQYF. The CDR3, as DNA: TGTGCCAGCAGTGAAAACAGGGTGTCAATGGATACGCAGTATTTT.

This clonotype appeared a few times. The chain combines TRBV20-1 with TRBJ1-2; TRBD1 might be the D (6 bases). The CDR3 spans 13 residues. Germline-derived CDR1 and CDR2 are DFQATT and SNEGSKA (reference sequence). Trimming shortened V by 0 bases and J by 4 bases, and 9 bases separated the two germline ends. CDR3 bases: TGCAGTGCTAGAGACACAGGGTCCTATGGCTACACCTTC. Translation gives CSARDTGSYGYTF.

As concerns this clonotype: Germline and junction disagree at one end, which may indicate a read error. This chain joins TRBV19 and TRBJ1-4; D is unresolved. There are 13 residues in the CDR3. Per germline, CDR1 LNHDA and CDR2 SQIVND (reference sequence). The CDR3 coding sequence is TGTACCAGTAGTTCCCGGCAGAATGAAAAACTGTTTTTT. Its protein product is CTSSSRQNEKLFF.

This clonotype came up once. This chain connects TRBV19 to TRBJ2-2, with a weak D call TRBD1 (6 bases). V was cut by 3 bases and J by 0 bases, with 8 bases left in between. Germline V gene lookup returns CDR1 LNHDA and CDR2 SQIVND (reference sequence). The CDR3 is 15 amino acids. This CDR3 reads CASSMGTTNTGELFF. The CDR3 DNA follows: TGTGCCAGTAGTATGGGGACAACGAACACCGGGGAGCTGTTTTTT.

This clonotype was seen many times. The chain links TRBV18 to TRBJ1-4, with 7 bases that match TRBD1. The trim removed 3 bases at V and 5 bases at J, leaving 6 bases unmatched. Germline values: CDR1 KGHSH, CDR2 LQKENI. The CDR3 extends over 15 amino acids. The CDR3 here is CASSPPGTENEKLFF. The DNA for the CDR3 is TGTGCCAGCTCACCCCCCGGGACAGAGAATGAAAAACTGTTTTTT. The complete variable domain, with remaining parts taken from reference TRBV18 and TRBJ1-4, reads NAGVMQNPRHLVRRRGQEARLRCSPMKGHSHVYWYRQLPEEGLKFMVYLQKENIIDESGMPKERFSAEFPKEGPSILRIQQVVRGDSAAYFCASSPPGTENEKLFFGSGTQLSVL.

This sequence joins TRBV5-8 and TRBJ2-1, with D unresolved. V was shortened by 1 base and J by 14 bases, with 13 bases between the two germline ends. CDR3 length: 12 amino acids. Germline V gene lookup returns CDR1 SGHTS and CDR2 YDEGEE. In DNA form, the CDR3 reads TGTGCCAGCAGCTTGTTCTCGGATGACGAGTTCTTC. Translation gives CASSLFSDDEFF.

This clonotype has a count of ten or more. Here the CDR3 reads CASSFPNRLAGTDTQYF. CDR3 in DNA: TGTGCCAGCAGTTTTCCTAACCGGCTAGCGGGAACAGATACGCAGTATTTT. The chain has TRBV28 and TRBJ2-3; TRBD2 matches at 9 bases. The CDR3 covers 17 residues. V was clipped by 3 bases and J by 3 bases; unmatched bases: 10. Germline V gives CDR1 MDHEN, CDR2 SYDVKM.

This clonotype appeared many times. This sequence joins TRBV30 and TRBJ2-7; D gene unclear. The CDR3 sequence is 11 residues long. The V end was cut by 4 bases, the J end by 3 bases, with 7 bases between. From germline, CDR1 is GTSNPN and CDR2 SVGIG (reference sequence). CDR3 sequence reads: CAWNGLYEQYF. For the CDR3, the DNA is TGTGCCTGGAACGGTCTCTACGAGCAGTACTTC.

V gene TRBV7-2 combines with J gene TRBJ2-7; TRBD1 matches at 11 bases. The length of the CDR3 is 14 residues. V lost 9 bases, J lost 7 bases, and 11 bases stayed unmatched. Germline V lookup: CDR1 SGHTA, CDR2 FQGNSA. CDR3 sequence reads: CASGQGALPREQYF. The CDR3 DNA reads TGTGCCAGTGGACAGGGGGCGCTTCCGAGGGAGCAGTACTTC.

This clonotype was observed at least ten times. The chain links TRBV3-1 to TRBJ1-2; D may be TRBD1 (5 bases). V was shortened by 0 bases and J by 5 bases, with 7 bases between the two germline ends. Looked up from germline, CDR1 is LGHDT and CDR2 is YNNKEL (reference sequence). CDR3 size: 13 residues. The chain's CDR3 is CASSQEPGYGYTF. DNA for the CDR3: TGTGCCAGCAGCCAAGAACCAGGGTATGGCTACACCTTC.

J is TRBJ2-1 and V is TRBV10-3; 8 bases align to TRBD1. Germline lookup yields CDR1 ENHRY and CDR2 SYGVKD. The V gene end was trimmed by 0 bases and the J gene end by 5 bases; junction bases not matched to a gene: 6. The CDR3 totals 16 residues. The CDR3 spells CAISESIGTGNNEQFF. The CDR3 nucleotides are TGTGCCATCAGTGAGTCGATTGGGACAGGCAACAATGAGCAGTTCTTC.